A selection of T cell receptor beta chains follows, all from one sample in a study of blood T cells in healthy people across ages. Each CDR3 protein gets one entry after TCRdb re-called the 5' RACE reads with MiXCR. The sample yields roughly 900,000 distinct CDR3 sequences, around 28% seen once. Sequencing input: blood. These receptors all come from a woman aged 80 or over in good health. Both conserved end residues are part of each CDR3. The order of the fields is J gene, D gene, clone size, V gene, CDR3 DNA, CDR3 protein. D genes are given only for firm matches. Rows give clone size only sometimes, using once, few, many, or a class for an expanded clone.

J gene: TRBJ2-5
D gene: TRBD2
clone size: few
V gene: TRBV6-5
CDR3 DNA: TGTGCCAGCAGTTACTTCCCTCCGGGGGGGAGCGGGGGGAGAGTGGAGACCCAGTACTTC
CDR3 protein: CASSYFPPGGSGGRVETQYF

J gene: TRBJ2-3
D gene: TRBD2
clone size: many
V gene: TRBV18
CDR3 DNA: TGTGCCAGCTCACCCTTAAGCGGGGTCACAGATACGCAGTATTTT
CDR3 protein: CASSPLSGVTDTQYF

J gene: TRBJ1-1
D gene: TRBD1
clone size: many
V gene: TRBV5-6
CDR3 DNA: TGTGCCAGCAGCTTGGACCCAGGGGGCATTAACACTGAAGCTTTCTTT
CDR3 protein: CASSLDPGGINTEAFF

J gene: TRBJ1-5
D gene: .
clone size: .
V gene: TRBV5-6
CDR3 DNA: TGTGCCGGCAGCCGGGGGGAATGGAGCAATCGGCCCCAGCATTTT
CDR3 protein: CAGSRGEWSNRPQHF

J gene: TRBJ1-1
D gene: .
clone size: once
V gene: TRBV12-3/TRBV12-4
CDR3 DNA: TGTGCCAGCAGTCTCGGGCAGAGAGGCACTGAAGCTTTCTTT
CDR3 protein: CASSLGQRGTEAFF

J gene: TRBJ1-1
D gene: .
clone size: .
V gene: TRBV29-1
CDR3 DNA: TGCAGCGTCGTAGAGGCGCTGGGGGGGATTGAAGCTTTCTTT
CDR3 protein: CSVVEALGGIEAFF

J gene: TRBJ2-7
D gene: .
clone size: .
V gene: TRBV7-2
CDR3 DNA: TGTGCCAGCAGCCCCGACGGGAGCTCCTACGAGCAGTACTTC
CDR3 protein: CASSPDGSSYEQYF

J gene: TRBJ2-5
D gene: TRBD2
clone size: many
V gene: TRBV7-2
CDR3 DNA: TGTGCCAGCAGTTTAGCGGGGGCGGGATCGGAGACCCAGTACTTC
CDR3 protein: CASSLAGAGSETQYF

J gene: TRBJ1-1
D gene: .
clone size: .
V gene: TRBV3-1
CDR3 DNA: TGTGCCAGCAGCCAAGTTGTTATCGCAGGGCGCAATGAAGCTTTCTTT
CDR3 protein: CASSQVVIAGRNEAFF

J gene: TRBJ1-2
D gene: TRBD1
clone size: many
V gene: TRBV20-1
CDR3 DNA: TGCAGTGCTAAAGACAGGGGGCAAGGCTACACCTTC
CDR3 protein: CSAKDRGQGYTF

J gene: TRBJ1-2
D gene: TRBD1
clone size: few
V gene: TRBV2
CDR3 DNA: TGTGCCAGCAGTGAAGCCAGACAGGGTTTGAGCTATGGCTACACCTTC
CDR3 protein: CASSEARQGLSYGYTF

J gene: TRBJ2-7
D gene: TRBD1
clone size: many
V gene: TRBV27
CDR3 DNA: TGTGCCAGCAGTTCCCGGACAGGGGGCAACGAGCAGTACTTC
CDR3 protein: CASSSRTGGNEQYF

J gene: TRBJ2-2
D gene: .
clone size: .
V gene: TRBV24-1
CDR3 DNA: TGTGCCACCAGTGATTTGGGGCAGGGAAAGAACACCGGGGAGCTGTTTTTT
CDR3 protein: CATSDLGQGKNTGELFF

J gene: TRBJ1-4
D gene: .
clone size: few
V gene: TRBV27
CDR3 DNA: TGTGCCAGCAGTTTAGGGCGTTTTGGAAAACTGTTTTTT
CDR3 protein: CASSLGRFGKLFF

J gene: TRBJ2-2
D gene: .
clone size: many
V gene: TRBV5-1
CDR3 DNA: TGCGCCAGCAGCTTGGATGGGACGGCGAACACCGGGGAGCTGTTTTTT
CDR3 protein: CASSLDGTANTGELFF